The rows below give T cell receptor beta chains drawn from one sample of a study of Graves' ophthalmopathy and Graves' hyperthyroidism. In TCRdb, the multiplex PCR reads were re-called with MiXCR into one record per CDR3 protein. The sample lists more than 550,000 distinct CDR3 sequences, approximately 39% occurring once. Sequencing was carried out using peripheral blood. These receptors were collected from an adult man with Graves' ophthalmopathy. CDR3s include the opening cysteine and the closing phenylalanine or tryptophan. A D gene is named only where the DNA matches it firmly. Expanded clones are given a class, and other clones once, few, many or no size at all.

d_gene: TRBD2
j_gene: TRBJ2-7
v_gene: TRBV12-5
abundance: .
CDR3aa: CASGLVLAGGGYEQYF
CDR3nt: TGTGCTAGTGGTTTGGTACTAGCGGGGGGTGGGTACGAGCAGTACTTC

d_gene: .
j_gene: TRBJ1-6
v_gene: TRBV10-3
abundance: many
CDR3aa: CATTGEGLSYNSPLHF
CDR3nt: TGTGCCACCACCGGGGAGGGCCTCTCCTATAATTCACCCCTCCACTTT

d_gene: TRBD1
j_gene: TRBJ1-5
v_gene: TRBV29-1
abundance: .
CDR3aa: CSVDGTGDYEHF
CDR3nt: TGCAGCGTTGACGGGACAGGGGACTACGAGCATTTT

d_gene: .
j_gene: TRBJ2-1
v_gene: TRBV7-2
abundance: .
CDR3aa: CASSFDPGIRSYNEQFF
CDR3nt: TGTGCCAGCAGCTTTGATCCCGGGATACGCTCCTACAATGAGCAGTTCTTC

d_gene: .
j_gene: TRBJ2-7
v_gene: TRBV7-9
abundance: many
CDR3aa: CASSLGPISGGEEQYF
CDR3nt: TGTGCCAGCAGCTTGGGCCCAATCTCCGGGGGTGAGGAGCAGTACTTC

d_gene: .
j_gene: TRBJ2-3
v_gene: TRBV19
abundance: .
CDR3aa: CASSINRRDTQYF
CDR3nt: TGTGCCAGTAGTATAAACAGGCGGGATACGCAGTATTTT

d_gene: .
j_gene: TRBJ1-4
v_gene: TRBV25-1
abundance: .
CDR3aa: CASSAGSGGEKLFF
CDR3nt: TGTGCCAGCAGTGCGGGGTCAGGTGGGGAAAAACTGTTTTTT

d_gene: TRBD1
j_gene: TRBJ1-4
v_gene: TRBV10-3
abundance: .
CDR3aa: CAISDGGTGGEKLFF
CDR3nt: TGTGCCATCAGTGACGGCGGGACAGGGGGCGAAAAACTGTTTTTT

d_gene: .
j_gene: TRBJ2-5
v_gene: TRBV5-6
abundance: .
CDR3aa: CASSLGQTGETQYF
CDR3nt: TGTGCCAGCAGCCTGGGACAAACCGGAGAGACCCAGTACTTC

d_gene: .
j_gene: TRBJ1-1
v_gene: TRBV10-3
abundance: .
CDR3aa: CAGRDLPRGQNTEAFF
CDR3nt: TGTGCCGGCAGAGACTTACCTCGGGGCCAGAACACTGAAGCTTTCTTT

d_gene: TRBD1
j_gene: TRBJ1-1
v_gene: TRBV19
abundance: many
CDR3aa: CASSPLTWTGANTEAFF
CDR3nt: TGTGCCAGTAGCCCACTGACGTGGACAGGGGCAAACACTGAAGCTTTCTTT

d_gene: TRBD1
j_gene: TRBJ2-7
v_gene: TRBV10-3
abundance: many
CDR3aa: CAISGRTGTYEQYF
CDR3nt: TGTGCCATCAGTGGCCGGACAGGTACCTACGAGCAGTACTTC

d_gene: .
j_gene: TRBJ1-1
v_gene: TRBV7-9
abundance: many
CDR3aa: CASSLAPNTEAFF
CDR3nt: TGTGCCAGCAGCTTAGCCCCGAACACTGAAGCTTTCTTT

d_gene: .
j_gene: TRBJ2-5
v_gene: TRBV15
abundance: .
CDR3aa: CATSRGLTSLAYQYF
CDR3nt: TGTGCCACCAGCAGAGGGTTAACTAGCTTGGCGTACCAGTACTTC

d_gene: .
j_gene: TRBJ1-1
v_gene: TRBV4-2
abundance: many
CDR3aa: CASSQDFNSEAFF
CDR3nt: TGTGCCAGCAGCCAAGATTTTAACAGCGAAGCTTTCTTT

d_gene: .
j_gene: TRBJ2-2
v_gene: TRBV20-1
abundance: .
CDR3aa: CSARDNRVGTGELFF
CDR3nt: TGCAGTGCTAGAGATAACAGGGTCGGCACCGGGGAGCTGTTTTTT

d_gene: .
j_gene: TRBJ1-1
v_gene: TRBV29-1
abundance: .
CDR3aa: CSFGVNTEAFF
CDR3nt: TGCAGCTTCGGCGTGAACACTGAAGCTTTCTTT

d_gene: .
j_gene: TRBJ2-3
v_gene: TRBV10-3
abundance: few
CDR3aa: CAISEPVTYLKSTDTQYF
CDR3nt: TGTGCCATCAGTGAGCCAGTGACCTACCTTAAAAGCACAGATACGCAGTATTTT

d_gene: .
j_gene: TRBJ2-6
v_gene: TRBV20-1
abundance: many
CDR3aa: CSARDVGSGANVLTF
CDR3nt: TGCAGTGCTAGAGATGTGGGCTCTGGGGCCAACGTCCTGACTTTC

d_gene: TRBD2
j_gene: TRBJ2-7
v_gene: TRBV6-1
abundance: .
CDR3aa: CASTRGLAGVDYEQYF
CDR3nt: TGTGCCAGCACCCGAGGGCTAGCGGGCGTTGACTACGAGCAGTACTTC

d_gene: .
j_gene: TRBJ1-5
v_gene: TRBV7-8
abundance: many
CDR3aa: CASSLVYQPQHF
CDR3nt: TGTGCCAGCAGCTTAGTCTATCAGCCCCAGCATTTT

d_gene: TRBD1
j_gene: TRBJ2-5
v_gene: TRBV7-9
abundance: .
CDR3aa: CASRLGTGSWETQYF
CDR3nt: TGTGCCAGCAGACTGGGGACAGGGAGTTGGGAGACCCAGTACTTC

d_gene: .
j_gene: TRBJ2-7
v_gene: TRBV19
abundance: few
CDR3aa: CASSTGPGGSYEQYF
CDR3nt: TGTGCCAGTAGTACCGGACCCGGGGGTTCCTACGAGCAGTACTTC

d_gene: .
j_gene: TRBJ1-1
v_gene: TRBV5-1
abundance: few
CDR3aa: CASSKTSNTEAFF
CDR3nt: TGCGCCAGCAGCAAGACCTCGAACACTGAAGCTTTCTTT

d_gene: .
j_gene: TRBJ1-2
v_gene: TRBV10-3
abundance: .
CDR3aa: CAISEGEGYGYTF
CDR3nt: TGTGCCATCAGTGAGGGTGAGGGATATGGCTACACCTTC

d_gene: .
j_gene: TRBJ1-1
v_gene: TRBV2
abundance: .
CDR3aa: CASSGTPSDTEAFF
CDR3nt: TGTGCCAGCAGTGGGACGCCATCGGACACTGAAGCTTTCTTT

d_gene: TRBD1
j_gene: TRBJ2-2
v_gene: TRBV19
abundance: .
CDR3aa: CASSLGTGTKENTGELFF
CDR3nt: TGTGCCAGTAGTCTGGGGACAGGGACCAAAGAAAACACCGGGGAGCTGTTTTTT

d_gene: .
j_gene: TRBJ2-2
v_gene: TRBV24-1
abundance: many
CDR3aa: CATSDFQVNTGELFF
CDR3nt: TGTGCCACCAGTGATTTTCAGGTTAACACCGGGGAGCTGTTTTTT

d_gene: .
j_gene: TRBJ2-7
v_gene: TRBV4-1
abundance: .
CDR3aa: CASSRGGTTSYEQYF
CDR3nt: TGCGCCAGCAGCCGAGGCGGGACGACCTCCTACGAGCAGTACTTC

d_gene: .
j_gene: TRBJ1-1
v_gene: TRBV12-3/TRBV12-4
abundance: many
CDR3aa: CASRLDLNTEAFF
CDR3nt: TGTGCCAGCAGATTGGACCTGAACACTGAAGCTTTCTTT

d_gene: .
j_gene: TRBJ2-5
v_gene: TRBV5-1
abundance: many
CDR3aa: CASRGRGGGETQYF
CDR3nt: TGCGCCAGCAGGGGCCGGGGAGGAGGGGAGACCCAGTACTTC

d_gene: .
j_gene: TRBJ1-5
v_gene: TRBV10-3
abundance: .
CDR3aa: CASSETGTYQPQHF
CDR3nt: TGTGCCAGCAGTGAAACCGGGACCTACCAGCCCCAGCATTTT

d_gene: TRBD1
j_gene: TRBJ1-2
v_gene: TRBV12-3/TRBV12-4
abundance: few
CDR3aa: CASSPNRGSGYGYTF
CDR3nt: TGTGCCAGCAGCCCTAACAGGGGTTCTGGCTATGGCTACACCTTC

d_gene: TRBD2
j_gene: TRBJ2-5
v_gene: TRBV2
abundance: .
CDR3aa: CASRLGGAEETQYF
CDR3nt: TGTGCCAGCAGACTCGGGGGGGCTGAAGAGACCCAGTACTTC

d_gene: TRBD1
j_gene: TRBJ1-4
v_gene: TRBV14
abundance: .
CDR3aa: CASSPWKDRGNEKLFF
CDR3nt: TGTGCCAGCTCACCATGGAAGGACAGGGGTAATGAAAAACTGTTTTTT

d_gene: .
j_gene: TRBJ1-1
v_gene: TRBV12-3/TRBV12-4
abundance: many
CDR3aa: CASSTGGLLNTEAFF
CDR3nt: TGTGCCAGCAGTACGGGGGGCCTGCTGAACACTGAAGCTTTCTTT

d_gene: .
j_gene: TRBJ1-1
v_gene: TRBV4-3
abundance: .
CDR3aa: CASSYQDRMNTEAFF
CDR3nt: TGCGCCAGCAGTTATCAGGACAGAATGAACACTGAAGCTTTCTTT

d_gene: .
j_gene: TRBJ1-4
v_gene: TRBV4-1
abundance: few
CDR3aa: CASSRSRGSGNEKLFF
CDR3nt: TGCGCCAGCAGCCGGTCACGCGGGTCAGGGAATGAAAAACTGTTTTTT

d_gene: .
j_gene: TRBJ1-5
v_gene: TRBV12-3/TRBV12-4
abundance: many
CDR3aa: CASSLAVSHQPQHF
CDR3nt: TGTGCCAGCTCACTGGCGGTCAGCCATCAGCCCCAGCATTTT

d_gene: .
j_gene: TRBJ2-1
v_gene: TRBV5-1
abundance: .
CDR3aa: CASSFGANYNEQFF
CDR3nt: TGCGCCAGCAGCTTCGGAGCCAATTACAATGAGCAGTTCTTC

d_gene: .
j_gene: TRBJ1-2
v_gene: TRBV10-3
abundance: many
CDR3aa: CAISEQQGSYGYTF
CDR3nt: TGTGCCATCAGTGAACAACAGGGCAGCTATGGCTACACCTTC

d_gene: TRBD1
j_gene: TRBJ1-6
v_gene: TRBV2
abundance: many
CDR3aa: CASRDWDRHNSPLHF
CDR3nt: TGTGCCAGCAGGGACTGGGACAGACATAATTCACCCCTCCACTTT

d_gene: TRBD1
j_gene: TRBJ1-3
v_gene: TRBV4-3
abundance: .
CDR3aa: CASSQGQGDLSGNTIYF
CDR3nt: TGCGCCAGCAGCCAGGGACAGGGGGATCTTTCTGGAAACACCATATATTTT

d_gene: TRBD2
j_gene: TRBJ2-2
v_gene: TRBV7-9
abundance: many
CDR3aa: CASTVGRDSNTGELFF
CDR3nt: TGTGCCAGCACCGTGGGGAGGGACTCAAACACCGGGGAGCTGTTTTTT

d_gene: TRBD2
j_gene: TRBJ2-7
v_gene: TRBV10-3
abundance: .
CDR3aa: CASELLAGTEQYF
CDR3nt: TGTGCCAGTGAACTACTAGCGGGGACCGAGCAGTACTTC

d_gene: .
j_gene: TRBJ1-4
v_gene: TRBV15
abundance: .
CDR3aa: CATSAGRGWGEKLFF
CDR3nt: TGTGCCACCAGCGCCGGGCGGGGTTGGGGTGAAAAACTGTTTTTT

d_gene: TRBD1
j_gene: TRBJ2-2
v_gene: TRBV6-4
abundance: .
CDR3aa: CASGTGPTGELFF
CDR3nt: TGTGCCAGCGGGACAGGTCCTACCGGGGAGCTGTTTTTT